This TCR beta chain was retrieved from a study of T cell repertoires in cytomegalovirus infection. Looked up from germline, CDR1 is MNHEY and CDR2 is SVGAGI. V shed 6 bases, J shed 2 bases, and the junction held 9 bases outside the gene matches. CDR3 length: 17 amino acids. This clonotype turned up a few times. Its target is not known. One entry per CDR3 protein results from TCRdb running MiXCR on the reads. Among 100,000 to 120,000 distinct CDR3 sequences listed, 30% to 35% were seen once. This receptor was obtained from a human donor in good health (CMV status not recorded). Some clones in this sample may be carry-over from other donors' samples. Sample: CD8+ T cells from cultured PBMCs, taken from culture after CMV antigen stimulation. The chain links TRBV6-5 to TRBJ2-2; 10 positions match TRBD1. The CDR3 DNA is TGTGCCAGCAGCCAGTACCGGGACAGGGGAAACACCGGGGAGCTGTTTTTT. It yields the protein CASSQYRDRGNTGELFF.